The 2 T cell receptor beta chains below come from one sample, sequenced in a study of CD8+ T cells in alopecia areata. Reverse transcription of extracted RNA yielded cDNA, which provided the sequencing template. TCRdb's table, derived via immunoSEQ multiplex PCR, lists solely in-frame clones and lacks some. The table lists approximately 150,000 clones, 40% to 55% of them singletons. Sequenced here: CD4+ T cells sorted from blood, sampled at week 0. The receptors were gathered from a human donor with alopecia areata.

The chain has TRBV5-4 and TRBJ2-5; 9 bases agree with TRBD2. Germline assignment: CDR1 SGHNT and CDR2 YYREEE (reference sequence). The CDR3 has 15 amino acids. Trimming at V came to 4 bases and at J to 5 bases, leaving 9 bases not matched to a gene. CDR3 residues: CASSHPSGISETQYF. The CDR3 DNA follows: TGTGCCAGCAGCCACCCTAGCGGGATTTCGGAGACCCAGTACTTC.

This clone has just a few counts. This rearrangement joins TRBV19 to TRBJ2-1, with a possible D match to TRBD2 (6 bases). The length of the CDR3 is 14 residues. The V gene lost 4 bases and the J gene lost 8 bases, with 15 bases spanning the gap. Germline CDR1 is LNHDA and CDR2 is SQIVND (reference sequence). The CDR3 sequence is CASSREAGSHEQFF. CDR3 in DNA: TGTGCCAGTAGTAGGGAGGCAGGGTCTCATGAGCAGTTCTTC.